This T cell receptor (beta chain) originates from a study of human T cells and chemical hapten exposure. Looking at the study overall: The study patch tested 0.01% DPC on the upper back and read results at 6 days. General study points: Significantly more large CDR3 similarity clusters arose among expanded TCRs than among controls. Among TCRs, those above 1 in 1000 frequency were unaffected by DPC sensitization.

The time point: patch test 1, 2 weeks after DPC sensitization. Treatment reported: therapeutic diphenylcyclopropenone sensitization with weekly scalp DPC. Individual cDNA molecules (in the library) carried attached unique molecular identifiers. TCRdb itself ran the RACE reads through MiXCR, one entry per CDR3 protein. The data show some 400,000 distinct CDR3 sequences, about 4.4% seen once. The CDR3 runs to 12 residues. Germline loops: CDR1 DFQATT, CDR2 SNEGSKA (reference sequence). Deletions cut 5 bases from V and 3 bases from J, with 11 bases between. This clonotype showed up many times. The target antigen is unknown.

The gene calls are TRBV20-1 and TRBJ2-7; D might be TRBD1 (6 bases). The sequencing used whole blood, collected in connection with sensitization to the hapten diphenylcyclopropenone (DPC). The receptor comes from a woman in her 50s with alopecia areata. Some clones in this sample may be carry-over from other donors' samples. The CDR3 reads CSAQRGGYEQYF. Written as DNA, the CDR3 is TGCAGTGCTCAGCGAGGGGGCTACGAGCAGTACTTC.